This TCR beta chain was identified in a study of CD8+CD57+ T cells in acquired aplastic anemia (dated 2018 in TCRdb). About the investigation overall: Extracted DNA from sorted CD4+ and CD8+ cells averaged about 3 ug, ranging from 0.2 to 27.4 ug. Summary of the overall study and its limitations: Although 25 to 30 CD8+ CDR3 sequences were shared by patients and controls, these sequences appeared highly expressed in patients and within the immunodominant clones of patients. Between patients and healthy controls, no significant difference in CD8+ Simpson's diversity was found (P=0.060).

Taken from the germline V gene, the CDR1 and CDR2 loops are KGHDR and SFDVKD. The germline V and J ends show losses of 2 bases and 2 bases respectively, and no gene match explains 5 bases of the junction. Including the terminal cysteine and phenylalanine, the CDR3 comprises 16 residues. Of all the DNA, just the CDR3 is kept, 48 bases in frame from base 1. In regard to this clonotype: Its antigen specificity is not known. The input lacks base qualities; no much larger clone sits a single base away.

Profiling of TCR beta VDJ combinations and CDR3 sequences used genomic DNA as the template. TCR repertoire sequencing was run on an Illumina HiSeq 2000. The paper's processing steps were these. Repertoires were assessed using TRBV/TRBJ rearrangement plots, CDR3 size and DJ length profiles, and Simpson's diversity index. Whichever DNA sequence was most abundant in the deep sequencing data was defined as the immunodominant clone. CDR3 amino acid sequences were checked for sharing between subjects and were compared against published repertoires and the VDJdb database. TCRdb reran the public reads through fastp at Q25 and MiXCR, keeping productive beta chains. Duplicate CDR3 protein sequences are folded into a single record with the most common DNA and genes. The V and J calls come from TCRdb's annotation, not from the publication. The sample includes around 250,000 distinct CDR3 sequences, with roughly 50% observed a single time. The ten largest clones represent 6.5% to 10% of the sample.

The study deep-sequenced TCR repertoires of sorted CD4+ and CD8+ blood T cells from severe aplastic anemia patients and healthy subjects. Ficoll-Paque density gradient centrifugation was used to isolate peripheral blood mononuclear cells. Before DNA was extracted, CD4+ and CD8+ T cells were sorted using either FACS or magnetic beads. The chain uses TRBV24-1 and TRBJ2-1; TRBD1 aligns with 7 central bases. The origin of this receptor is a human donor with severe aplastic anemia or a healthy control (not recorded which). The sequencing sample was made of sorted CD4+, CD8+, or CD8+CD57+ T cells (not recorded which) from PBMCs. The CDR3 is CATSDSGTDTYNEQFF. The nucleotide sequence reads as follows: TGTGCCACCAGTGATTCCGGGACAGACACCTACAATGAGCAGTTCTTC.